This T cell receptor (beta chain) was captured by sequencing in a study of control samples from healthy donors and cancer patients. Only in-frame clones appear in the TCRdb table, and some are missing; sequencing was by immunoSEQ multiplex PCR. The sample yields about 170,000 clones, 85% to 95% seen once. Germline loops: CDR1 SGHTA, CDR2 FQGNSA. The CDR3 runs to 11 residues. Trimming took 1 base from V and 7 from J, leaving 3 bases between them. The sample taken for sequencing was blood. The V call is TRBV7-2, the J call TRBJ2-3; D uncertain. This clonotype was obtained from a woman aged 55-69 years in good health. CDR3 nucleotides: TGTGCCAGCAGCTTAGTTAATACGCAGTATTTT. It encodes CASSLVNTQYF.